A single sample is the source of the 5 T cell receptor beta chains below, sequenced in a study of shared clonotypes between healthy human individuals. Method: immunoSEQ multiplex PCR; TCRdb's copy keeps in-frame clones and lacks some. The sample has some 2,400,000 clones, approximately 95% seen once. The sample taken for sequencing was naive CD4+ T cells sorted from blood. Regarding subset: CD45RA+ positively selected. The receptors come from a man between 18 and 35 years old in good health.

This sequence joins TRBV7-2 and TRBJ2-7; perhaps D is TRBD1 or TRBD2 (5 bases each). Germline V lookup: CDR1 SGHTA, CDR2 FQGNSA. The germline V and J ends were trimmed by 7 bases and 7 bases, with 11 bases remaining between them. The CDR3 has 11 residues. This CDR3 reads CASTLWGEQYF. The CDR3 nucleotides are TGTGCCAGCACCTTGTGGGGGGAGCAGTACTTC.

The genes are TRBV13 and TRBJ2-7, with a weak D call TRBD1 (5 bases). Germline CDR1 is PRHDT and CDR2 is FYEKMQ (reference sequence). V gave up 5 bases and J gave up 5 bases, with 10 bases separating them. This CDR3 has 12 residues. The CDR3 is CASSGRQHEQYF. CDR3 DNA: TGTGCCAGCAGCGGGCGACAGCACGAGCAGTACTTC. Combining the CDR3 with reference TRBV13 and TRBJ2-7 gives the whole variable domain AAGVIQSPRHLIKEKRETATLKCYPIPRHDTVYWYQQGPGQDPQFLISFYEKMQSDKGSIPDRFSAQQFSDYHSELNMSSLELGDSALYFCASSGRQHEQYFGPGTRLTVT.

This clone is a singleton in its sample. V and J are TRBV7-2 and TRBJ1-6, with D unresolved. CDR1 is SGHTA, CDR2 FQGNSA, per germline. This CDR3 has 12 residues. The CDR3 protein is CATVEANSPLHF. CDR3 nucleotides: TGTGCTACAGTCGAGGCGAACTCACCCCTCCACTTT.

The rearrangement uses TRBV18 and TRBJ1-2; 7 bases are shared with TRBD1. CDR3 length: 16 amino acids. J gave up 2 bases and V 1 base, and 7 bases lay outside the gene matches. Germline V gene data show CDR1 as KGHSH and CDR2 as LQKENI. CDR3: CASSPQSGQQNYGYTF. Here the CDR3 DNA reads TGTGCCAGCTCACCACAGTCGGGACAGCAAAACTATGGCTACACCTTC.

The chain couples TRBV2 to TRBJ1-2, with TRBD1 matching over 9 bases. The CDR3 extends over 14 amino acids. The ends lost 5 bases at V and 5 bases at J; junction bases unmatched: 6. CDR1 and CDR2 from the germline V gene are SNHLY and FYNNEI. Here the CDR3 reads CASSPFGQGYGYTF. CDR3 DNA sequence: TGTGCCAGCAGTCCATTCGGACAGGGGTATGGCTACACCTTC.